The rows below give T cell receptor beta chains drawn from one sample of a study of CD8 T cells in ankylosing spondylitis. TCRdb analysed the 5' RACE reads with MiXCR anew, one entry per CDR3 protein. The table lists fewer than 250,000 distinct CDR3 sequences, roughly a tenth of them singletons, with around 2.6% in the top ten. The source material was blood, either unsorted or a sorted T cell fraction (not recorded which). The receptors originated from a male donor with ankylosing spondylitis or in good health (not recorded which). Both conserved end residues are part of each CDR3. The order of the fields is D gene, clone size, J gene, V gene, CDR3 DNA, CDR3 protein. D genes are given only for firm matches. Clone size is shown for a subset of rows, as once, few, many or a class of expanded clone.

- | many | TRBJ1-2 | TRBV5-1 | TGCGCCAGCAGCTTGAGTGGCTATGGCTACACCTTC | CASSLSGYGYTF
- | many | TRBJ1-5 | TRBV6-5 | TGTGCCAGCAGTTCCGTCAATCAGCCCCAGCATTTT | CASSSVNQPQHF
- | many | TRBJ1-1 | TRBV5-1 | TGCGCCAGCAGCTTGGCAAACAGTATGGCTTTCTTT | CASSLANSMAFF
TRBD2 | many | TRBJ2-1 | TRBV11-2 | TGTGCCAGCAGCTTAGGATGGGTAGCGGGGGGGTTCTCCTACAATGAGCAGTTCTTC | CASSLGWVAGGFSYNEQFF
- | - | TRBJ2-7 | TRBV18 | TGTGCCAGCTCACCAAATGCCGCGACTGCCGAGCAGTACTTC | CASSPNAATAEQYF
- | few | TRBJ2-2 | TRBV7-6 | TGTGCCAGCAGCTCTGACAGTTACACCGGGGAGCTGTTTTTT | CASSSDSYTGELFF
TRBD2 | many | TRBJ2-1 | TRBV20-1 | TGCAGTGCTAGAGATATTGGCGGGGGGGCCGCCGAGCAGTTCTTC | CSARDIGGGAAEQFF
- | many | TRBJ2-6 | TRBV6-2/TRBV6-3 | TGTGCCAGCAATTCTTATGGTGGGGCCAACGTCCTGACTTTC | CASNSYGGANVLTF
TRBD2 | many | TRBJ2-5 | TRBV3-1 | TGTGCCAGCAGCCAAGATGTGGCTAGCGGGGAAGAGACCCAGTACTTC | CASSQDVASGEETQYF
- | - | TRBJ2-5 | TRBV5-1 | TGCGCCAGCAGCTTGGAAGGCAGCTACGGGGAGACCCAGTACTTC | CASSLEGSYGETQYF
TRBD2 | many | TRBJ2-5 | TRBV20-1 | TGCAGTGCTAGAGTTTCTCCGGGACTAGCGGAAGAGACCCAGTACTTC | CSARVSPGLAEETQYF
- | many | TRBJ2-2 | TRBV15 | TGTGCCACCAGCAGAGAACGGAACACCGGGGAGCTGTTTTTT | CATSRERNTGELFF
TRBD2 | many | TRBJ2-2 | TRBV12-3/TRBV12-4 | TGTGCCAGCAGTTATAGGGCCGGGGGGGTGTCCGGGGAGCTGTTTTTT | CASSYRAGGVSGELFF
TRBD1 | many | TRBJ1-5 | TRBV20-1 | TGCAGTGCTAGAGATGCGCGCAGGGGGAATATGGAGCCCCAGCATTTT | CSARDARRGNMEPQHF
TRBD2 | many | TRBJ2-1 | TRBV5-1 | TGCGCCAGCAGCCTTTTTCCGGGACTAGCGGGAGGAGGGGCCTACAATGAGCAGTTCTTC | CASSLFPGLAGGGAYNEQFF
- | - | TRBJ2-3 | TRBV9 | TGTGCCAGCAGCGCCCCAGCAAAAGGGGGACTAATCACAGATACGCAGTATTTT | CASSAPAKGGLITDTQYF
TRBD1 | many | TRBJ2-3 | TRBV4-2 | TGTGCCAGCAGTGAGGGACAGGTTAACACAGATACGCAGTATTTT | CASSEGQVNTDTQYF
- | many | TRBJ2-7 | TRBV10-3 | TGTGCCATCAGTTCTTTTGGGGGTAGTGGCGAGCAGTACTTC | CAISSFGGSGEQYF
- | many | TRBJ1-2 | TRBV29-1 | TGCAGCGTTGATGGGACGGCTTATGGCTACACCTTC | CSVDGTAYGYTF
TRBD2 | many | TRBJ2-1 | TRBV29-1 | TGCAGCGCCCCAAAATCTAGCGGGGCATACAATGAGCAGTTCTTC | CSAPKSSGAYNEQFF
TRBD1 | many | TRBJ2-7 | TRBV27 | TGTGCCAGCAGTTTAGGGTTCGGGACAGGGTTCTCCTACGAGCAGTACTTC | CASSLGFGTGFSYEQYF
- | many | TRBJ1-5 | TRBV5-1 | TGTGCCAGCAGCTTGGGGGCTGGGGGCAATCAGCCCCAGCATTTT | CASSLGAGGNQPQHF
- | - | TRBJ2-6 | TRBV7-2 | TGTGCCACCCTCCCGGGACACCTCTCTGGGGCCAACGTCCTGACTTTC | CATLPGHLSGANVLTF
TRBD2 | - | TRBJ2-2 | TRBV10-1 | TGCGCCAGCAGTAGTAGCGGGAGTGACACCGGGGAGCTGTTTTTT | CASSSSGSDTGELFF
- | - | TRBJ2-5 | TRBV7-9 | TGTGCCAGCAGCTTAGCCCCTGCAGAGACCCAGTACTTC | CASSLAPAETQYF
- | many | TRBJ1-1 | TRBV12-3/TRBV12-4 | TGTGCCAGCAGCCCTGGGGCAGGGGAGGCTTTCTTT | CASSPGAGEAFF
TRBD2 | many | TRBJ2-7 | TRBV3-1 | TGTGCCAGCAGCCAAGATGCAAGGCGGACTAGCGGGAGGAGATACTTC | CASSQDARRTSGRRYF
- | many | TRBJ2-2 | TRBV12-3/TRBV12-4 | TGTGCCAGCAGTTTATCGACCGCCGGGGAGCTGTTTTTT | CASSLSTAGELFF
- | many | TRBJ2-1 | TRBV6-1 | TGTGCCAGCAGTGAAGTTGGCAGAGGATACAATGAGCAGTTCTTC | CASSEVGRGYNEQFF
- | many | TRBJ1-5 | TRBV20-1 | TGCAGTGCTAGAGCAACGAATAGCAATCAGCCCCAGCATTTT | CSARATNSNQPQHF
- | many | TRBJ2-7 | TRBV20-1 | TGCAGTGCTAGAACTTATAGCGGAGGGAACGAGCAGTACTTC | CSARTYSGGNEQYF
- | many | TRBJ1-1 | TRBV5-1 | TGCGCCAGCAGCTTTGGTCATTCCATGAACACTGAAGCTTTCTTT | CASSFGHSMNTEAFF
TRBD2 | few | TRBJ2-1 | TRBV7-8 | TGTGCCAGCAGCCTCGGACGGGGTAGCGGGACCTACAATGAGCAGTTCTTC | CASSLGRGSGTYNEQFF
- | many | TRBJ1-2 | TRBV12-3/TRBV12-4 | TGTGCCAGCAGTTTGGGCAGAAACTATGGCTACACCTTC | CASSLGRNYGYTF
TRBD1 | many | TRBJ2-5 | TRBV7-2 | TGTGCCAGCAGCTTTACCGGGACAGCACAAGAGACCCAGTACTTC | CASSFTGTAQETQYF
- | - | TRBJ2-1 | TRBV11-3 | TGTGCCAGCAGCTCGCCCTCTTACAATGAGCAGTTCTTC | CASSSPSYNEQFF
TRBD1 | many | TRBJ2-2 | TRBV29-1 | TGCAGCGTAAACAGGGGGAGCGGGGAGCTGTTTTTT | CSVNRGSGELFF
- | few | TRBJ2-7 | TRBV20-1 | TGCAGTGCCGTGGGGACGCACGAGGTCTACGAGCAGTACTTC | CSAVGTHEVYEQYF
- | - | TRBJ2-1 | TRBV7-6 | TGTGCCAGCAGCTTAGGAGGGACTTTCAATGAGCAGTTCTTC | CASSLGGTFNEQFF
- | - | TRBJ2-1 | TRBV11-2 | TGTGCCAGCAGCTTTCATTTCAGGGTCCCGTTGGGATACAATGAGCAGTTCTTC | CASSFHFRVPLGYNEQFF
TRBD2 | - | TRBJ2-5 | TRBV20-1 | TGCAGTGCTATTCCGGCGAGCGGGGGGGCGGGGACCCAGTACTTC | CSAIPASGGAGTQYF
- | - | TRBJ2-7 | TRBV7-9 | TGTGCCAGCAGCTTAGACGGAAGTCCAATTACGGGCAACGAGCAGTACTTC | CASSLDGSPITGNEQYF
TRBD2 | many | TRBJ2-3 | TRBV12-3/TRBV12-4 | TGTGCCAGCAGTTCGTATTCTAGCGGGGGCACAGATACGCAGTATTTT | CASSSYSSGGTDTQYF
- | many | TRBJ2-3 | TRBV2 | TGTGCCAGCAGTGAAGGCGGACAGAGAGCCACAGATACGCAGTATTTT | CASSEGGQRATDTQYF
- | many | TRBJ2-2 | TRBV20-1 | TGCAGTGCTAGGAAGGGTGCGAACACCGGGGAGCTGTTTTTT | CSARKGANTGELFF
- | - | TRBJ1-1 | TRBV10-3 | TGTGCCATCAGTCCAGGGGAGAACACTGAAGCTTTCTTT | CAISPGENTEAFF
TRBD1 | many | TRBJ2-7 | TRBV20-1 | TGCAGTGCTAGTGACAGGGATTACGAGCAGTACTTC | CSASDRDYEQYF
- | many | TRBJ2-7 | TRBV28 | TGTGCCAGCAGTTTCCAGAAAAATCCCTCCTACGAGCAGTACTTC | CASSFQKNPSYEQYF
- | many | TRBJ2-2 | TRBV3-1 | TGTGCCAGCAGCCAAGGATTTCACACCGGGGAGCTGTTTTTT | CASSQGFHTGELFF
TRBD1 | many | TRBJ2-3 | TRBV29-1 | TGCAGCGTGGCCTCCATAGACAGGGGGCACGACACAGATACGCAGTATTTT | CSVASIDRGHDTDTQYF